Given below is one TCR beta chain in context. The participants were between roughly 18 and 100 years old and came from 24 US areas. What the recovered Cohort 3 donors had was two negative PCRs, clearance, or symptom resolution. Original analysis: Amplification with reference gene primers provided the estimates of nucleated cell counts. Method: immunoSEQ multiplex PCR; TCRdb's copy keeps in-frame clones and lacks some. V, J and clone size are taken as reported in that table, and D and trimming were inferred from the DNA itself. The table shows some 240,000 clones, with roughly 80% occurring only once. This CDR3 has 14 amino acids. V lost 6 bases, J lost 3 bases, and 8 bases stayed unmatched. Germline CDR1 SNHLY, CDR2 FYNNEI. The data stem from a study of blood T cell repertoires in COVID-19. Study overall: Samples representing acute and convalescent COVID-19 were sourced from the United States, Italy and Spain.

The chain has TRBV2 and TRBJ2-7, with 7 positions matching TRBD1. What was sequenced was PBMCs or T cells enriched from blood (not recorded which). The receptor was isolated from a man aged 50 or older who had recovered from COVID-19. CDR3 region: CASSQHGTVYEQYF. The CDR3, as DNA: TGTGCCAGCAGCCAACATGGGACAGTCTACGAGCAGTACTTC.